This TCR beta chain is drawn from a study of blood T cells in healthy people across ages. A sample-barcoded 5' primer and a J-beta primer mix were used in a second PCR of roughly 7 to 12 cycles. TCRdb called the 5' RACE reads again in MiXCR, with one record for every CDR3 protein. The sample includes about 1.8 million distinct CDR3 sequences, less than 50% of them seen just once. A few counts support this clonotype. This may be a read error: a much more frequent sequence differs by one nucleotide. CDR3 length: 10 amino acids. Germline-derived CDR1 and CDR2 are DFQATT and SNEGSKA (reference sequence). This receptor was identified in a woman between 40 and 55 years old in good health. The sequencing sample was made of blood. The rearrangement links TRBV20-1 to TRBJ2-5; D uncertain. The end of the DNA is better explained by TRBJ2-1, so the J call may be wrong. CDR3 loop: CSARKETQFF. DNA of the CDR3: TGCAGTGCTAGGAAAGAGACCCAGTTCTTC.